The clone carrying this T cell receptor (beta chain) has at least ten counts. Its antigen is unidentified. The data were taken from a study of T-cell reconstitution after alpha-beta-depleted transplantation in children. Study conclusions and caveats: The high TCRbeta diversity at day 60 in some patients came from surviving recipient T cells and thymic progenitors. It was reported that alpha-beta T cells came from several hundred expanded graft clones (about two months after transplant).

There are 13 residues in the CDR3. Germline values: CDR1 MNHEY, CDR2 SVGEGT. Trimming shortened V by 2 bases and J by 1 base, and 5 bases separated the two germline ends. Researchers prepared the TCRbeta library using unique molecular identifiers, the study reports. MiXCR, applied by TCRdb to the PCR reads, yields one record per CDR3 protein. The sample yields about 200,000 distinct CDR3 sequences, approximately 6.3% seen once. The origin of this receptor is a boy younger than 10 with acute lymphoblastic leukemia, due to receive a stem cell transplant. The sample consisted of PBMCs, taken before TCRalphabeta/CD19-depleted stem cell transplant. The rearrangement joins TRBV6-2 or TRBV6-3 to TRBJ1-1; no reliable D call. The CDR3 sequence: CASSYIRNTEAFF. The DNA of the CDR3 is TGTGCCAGCAGTTACATTAGGAACACTGAAGCTTTCTTT.